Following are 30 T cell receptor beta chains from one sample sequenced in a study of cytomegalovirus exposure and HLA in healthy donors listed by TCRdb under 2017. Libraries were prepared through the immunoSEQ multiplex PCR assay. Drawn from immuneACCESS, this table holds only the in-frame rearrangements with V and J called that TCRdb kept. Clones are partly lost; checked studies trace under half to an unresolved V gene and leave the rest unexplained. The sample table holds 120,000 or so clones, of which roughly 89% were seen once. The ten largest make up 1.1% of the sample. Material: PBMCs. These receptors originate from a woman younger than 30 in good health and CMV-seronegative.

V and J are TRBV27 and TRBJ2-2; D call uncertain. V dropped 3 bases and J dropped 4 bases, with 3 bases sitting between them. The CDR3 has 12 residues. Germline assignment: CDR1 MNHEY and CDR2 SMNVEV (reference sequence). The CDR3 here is CASSFSTGELFF. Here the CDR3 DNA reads TGTGCCAGCAGTTTTAGCACCGGGGAGCTGTTTTTT.

In DNA form, the CDR3 reads TGTGCCAGCAGTCCAACGGGGGGGGGCCCCATCCCCTACGAGCAGTACGTC. Protein sequence: CASSPTGGGPIPYEQYV. V usage is TRBV28 and J usage is TRBJ2-7, with 8 bases aligning to TRBD2. Germline CDR1 MDHEN, CDR2 SYDVKM. V shed 5 bases, J shed 2 bases, and the junction held 14 bases outside the gene matches. This CDR3 is 17 amino acids long.

The CDR3 reads CASSFAYRGPGELFF. CDR3 sequence (DNA): TGTGCCAGCAGCTTCGCCTACAGGGGACCGGGGGAGCTGTTTTTT. V is TRBV7-2 and J is TRBJ2-2; TRBD1 matches 7 bases. After removal of 3 bases from V and 8 bases from J, the junction contained 9 bases not matched to a gene. Germline V gives CDR1 SGHTA, CDR2 FQGNSA. The CDR3 loop spans 15 amino acids.

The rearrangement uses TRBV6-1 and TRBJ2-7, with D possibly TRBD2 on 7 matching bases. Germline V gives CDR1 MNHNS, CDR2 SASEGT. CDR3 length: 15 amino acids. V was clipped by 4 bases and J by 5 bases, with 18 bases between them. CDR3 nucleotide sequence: TGTGCCAGCAGTGTGTCTACGGGGGCGGGGGACGAGCAGTACTTC. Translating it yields CASSVSTGAGDEQYF.

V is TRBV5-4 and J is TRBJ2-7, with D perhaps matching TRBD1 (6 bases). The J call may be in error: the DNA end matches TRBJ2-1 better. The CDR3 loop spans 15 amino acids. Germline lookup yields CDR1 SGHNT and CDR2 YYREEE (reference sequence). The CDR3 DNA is TGTGCCAGCAGCTTAGGTACTACAGGGAACGATGAGCAGTTCTTC. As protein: CASSLGTTGNDEQFF.

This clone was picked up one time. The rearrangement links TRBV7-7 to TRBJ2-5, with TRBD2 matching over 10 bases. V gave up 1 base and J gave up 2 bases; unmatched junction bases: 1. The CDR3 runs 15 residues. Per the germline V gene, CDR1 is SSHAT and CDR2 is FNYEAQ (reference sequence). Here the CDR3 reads CASSLGSGRQETQYF. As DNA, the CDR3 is TGTGCCAGCAGCTTAGGTAGCGGGAGGCAAGAGACCCAGTACTTC.

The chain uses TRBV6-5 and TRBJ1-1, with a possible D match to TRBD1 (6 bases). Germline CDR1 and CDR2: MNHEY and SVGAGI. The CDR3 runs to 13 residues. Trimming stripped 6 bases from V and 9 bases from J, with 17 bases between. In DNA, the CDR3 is TGTGCCAGCAGGGCCAGGGGAGATCAAAAAGCTTTCTTT. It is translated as CASRARGDQKAFF.

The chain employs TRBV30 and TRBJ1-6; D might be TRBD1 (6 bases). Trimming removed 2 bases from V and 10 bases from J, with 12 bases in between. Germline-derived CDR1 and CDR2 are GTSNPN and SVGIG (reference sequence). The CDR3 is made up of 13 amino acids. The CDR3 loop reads CAWSSQGESPLHF. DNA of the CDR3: TGTGCCTGGAGTTCACAGGGAGAATCACCCCTCCACTTT.

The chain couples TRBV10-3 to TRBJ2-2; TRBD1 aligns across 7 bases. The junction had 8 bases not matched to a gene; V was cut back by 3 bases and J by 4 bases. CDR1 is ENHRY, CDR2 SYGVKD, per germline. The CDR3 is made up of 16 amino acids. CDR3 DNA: TGTGCCATCAGTGAAATCTCGACAGGGTCCACCGGGGAGCTGTTTTTT. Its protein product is CAISEISTGSTGELFF.

DNA for the CDR3: TGCGCCAGCAGCCAAGAGTCCGTTGCCGGTACGCAGTATTTT. It encodes CASSQESVAGTQYF. The J gene is TRBJ2-3, the V gene TRBV4-3, with unresolved D. The V end lost 0 bases, the J end lost 8 bases, and 12 bases lay between the germline ends. Germline V gene data show CDR1 as LGHNA and CDR2 as YSLEER. The CDR3 has 14 residues.

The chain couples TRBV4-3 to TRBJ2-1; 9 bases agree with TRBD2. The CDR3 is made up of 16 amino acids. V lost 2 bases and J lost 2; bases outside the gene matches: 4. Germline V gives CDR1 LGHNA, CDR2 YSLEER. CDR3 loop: CASSQNSGRAYNEQFF. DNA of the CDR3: TGCGCCAGCAGCCAAAATAGCGGGAGAGCCTACAATGAGCAGTTCTTC.

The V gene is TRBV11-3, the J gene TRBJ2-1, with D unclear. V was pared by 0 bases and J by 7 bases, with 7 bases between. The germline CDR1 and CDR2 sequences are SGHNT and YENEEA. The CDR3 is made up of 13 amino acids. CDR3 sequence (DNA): TGTGCCAGCAGCTTAGAGGTAGATAATGAGCAGTTCTTC. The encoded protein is CASSLEVDNEQFF. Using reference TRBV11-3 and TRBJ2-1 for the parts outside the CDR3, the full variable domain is EAGVVQSPRYKIIEKKQPVAFWCNPISGHNTLYWYLQNLGQGPELLIRYENEEAVDDSQLPKDRFSAERLKGVDSTLKIQPAELGDSAVYLCASSLEVDNEQFFGPGTRLTVL.

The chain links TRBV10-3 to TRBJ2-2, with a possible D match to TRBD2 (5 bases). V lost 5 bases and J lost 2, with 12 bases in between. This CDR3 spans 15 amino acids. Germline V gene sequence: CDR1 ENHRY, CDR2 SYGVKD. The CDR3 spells CAISTGISNTGELFF. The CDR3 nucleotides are TGTGCCATCAGTACCGGGATCTCAAACACCGGGGAGCTGTTTTTT.

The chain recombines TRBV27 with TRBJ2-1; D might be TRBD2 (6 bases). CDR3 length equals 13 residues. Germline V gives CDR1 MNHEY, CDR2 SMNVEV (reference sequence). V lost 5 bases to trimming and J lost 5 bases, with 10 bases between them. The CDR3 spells CASSADYNNEQFF. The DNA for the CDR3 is TGTGCCAGCAGTGCGGACTATAACAATGAGCAGTTCTTC.

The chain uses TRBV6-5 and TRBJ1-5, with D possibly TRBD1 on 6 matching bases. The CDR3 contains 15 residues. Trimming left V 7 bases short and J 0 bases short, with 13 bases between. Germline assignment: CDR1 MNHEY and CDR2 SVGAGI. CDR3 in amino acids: CASKRAGDSNQPQHF. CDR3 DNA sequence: TGTGCCAGCAAACGGGCAGGGGATAGCAATCAGCCCCAGCATTTT.

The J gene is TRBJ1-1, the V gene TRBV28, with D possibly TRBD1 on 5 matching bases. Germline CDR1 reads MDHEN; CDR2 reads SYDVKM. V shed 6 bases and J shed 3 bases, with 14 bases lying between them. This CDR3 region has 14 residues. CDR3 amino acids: CASRLPGDYTEAFF. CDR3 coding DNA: TGTGCCAGCAGACTCCCGGGGGATTACACTGAAGCTTTCTTT.

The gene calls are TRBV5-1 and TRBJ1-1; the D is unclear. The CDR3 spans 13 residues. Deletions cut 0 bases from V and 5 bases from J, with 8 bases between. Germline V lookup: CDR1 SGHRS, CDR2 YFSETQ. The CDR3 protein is CASSLALRTEAFF. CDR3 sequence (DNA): TGCGCCAGCAGCTTGGCCCTACGGACTGAAGCTTTCTTT.

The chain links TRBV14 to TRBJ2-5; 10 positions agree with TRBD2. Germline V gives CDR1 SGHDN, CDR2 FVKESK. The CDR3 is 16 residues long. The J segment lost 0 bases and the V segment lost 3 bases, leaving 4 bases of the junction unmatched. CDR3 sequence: CASSHWTSGYQETQYF. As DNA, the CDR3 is TGTGCCAGCAGCCATTGGACTAGCGGCTACCAAGAGACCCAGTACTTC.

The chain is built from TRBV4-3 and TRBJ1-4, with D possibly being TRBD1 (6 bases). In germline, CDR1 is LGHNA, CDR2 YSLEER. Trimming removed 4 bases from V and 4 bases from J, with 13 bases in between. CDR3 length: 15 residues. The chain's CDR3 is CASSRLTGDNEKLFF. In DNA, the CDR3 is TGCGCCAGCAGCCGGTTGACAGGAGATAATGAAAAACTGTTTTTT.

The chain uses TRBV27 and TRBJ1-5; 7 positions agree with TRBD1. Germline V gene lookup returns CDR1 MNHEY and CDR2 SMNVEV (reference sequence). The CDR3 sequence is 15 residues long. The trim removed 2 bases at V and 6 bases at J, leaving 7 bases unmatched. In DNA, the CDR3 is TGTGCCAGCAGTTTAATCTGGACAGGAGGTCAGCCCCAGCATTTT. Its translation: CASSLIWTGGQPQHF.

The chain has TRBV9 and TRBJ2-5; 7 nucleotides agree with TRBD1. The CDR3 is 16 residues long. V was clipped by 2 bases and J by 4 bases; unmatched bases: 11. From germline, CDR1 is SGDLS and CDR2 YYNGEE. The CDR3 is CASSVRQGLTGETQYF. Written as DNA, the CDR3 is TGTGCCAGCAGCGTGAGACAGGGTCTAACGGGAGAGACCCAGTACTTC.

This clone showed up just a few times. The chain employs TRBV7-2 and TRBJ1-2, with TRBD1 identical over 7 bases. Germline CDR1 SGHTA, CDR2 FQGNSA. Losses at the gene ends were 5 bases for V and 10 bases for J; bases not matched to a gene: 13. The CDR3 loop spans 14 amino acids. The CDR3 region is CASSLEQGTSVYTF. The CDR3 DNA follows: TGTGCCAGCAGCCTGGAACAGGGGACTTCAGTCTACACCTTC.

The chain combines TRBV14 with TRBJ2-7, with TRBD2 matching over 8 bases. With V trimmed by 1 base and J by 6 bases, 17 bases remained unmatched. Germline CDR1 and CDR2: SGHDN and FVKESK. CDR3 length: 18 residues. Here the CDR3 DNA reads TGTGCCAGCAGCCAAGCCCAGGGTATTCCAGCGGGAGAAGGCGAGCAGTACTTC. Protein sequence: CASSQAQGIPAGEGEQYF.

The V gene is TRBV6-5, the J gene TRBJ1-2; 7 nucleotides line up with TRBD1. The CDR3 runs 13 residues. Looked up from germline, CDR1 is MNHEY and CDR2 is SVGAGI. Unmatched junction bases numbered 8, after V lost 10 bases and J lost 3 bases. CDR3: CATQLTGDYGYTF. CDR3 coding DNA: TGTGCCACCCAACTAACAGGGGACTATGGCTACACCTTC.

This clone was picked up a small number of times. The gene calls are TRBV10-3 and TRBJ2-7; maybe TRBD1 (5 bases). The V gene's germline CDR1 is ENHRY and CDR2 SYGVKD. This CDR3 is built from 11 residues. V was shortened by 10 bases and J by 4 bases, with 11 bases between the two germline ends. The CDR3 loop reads CATQTGYEQYF. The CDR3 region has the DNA TGTGCCACTCAAACAGGTTACGAGCAGTACTTC.

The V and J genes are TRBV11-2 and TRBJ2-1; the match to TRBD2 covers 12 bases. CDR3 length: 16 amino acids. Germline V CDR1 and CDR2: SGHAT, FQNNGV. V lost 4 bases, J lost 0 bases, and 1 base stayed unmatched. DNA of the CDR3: TGTGCCAGCAGCTCGGGACTAGCGGGCTCCTACAATGAGCAGTTCTTC. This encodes CASSSGLAGSYNEQFF.

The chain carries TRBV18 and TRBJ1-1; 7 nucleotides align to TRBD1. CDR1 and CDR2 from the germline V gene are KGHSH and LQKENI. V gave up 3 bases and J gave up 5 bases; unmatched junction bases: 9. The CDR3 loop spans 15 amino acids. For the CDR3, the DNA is TGTGCCAGCTCACCGGCAACAGGGGTTGGGACTGAAGCTTTCTTT. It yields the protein CASSPATGVGTEAFF.

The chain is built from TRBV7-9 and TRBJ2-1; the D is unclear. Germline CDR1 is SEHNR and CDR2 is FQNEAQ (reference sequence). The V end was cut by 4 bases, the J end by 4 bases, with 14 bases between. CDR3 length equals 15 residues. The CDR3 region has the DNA TGTGCCAGCAGCTCCCCAGCGATTGGATACAATGAGCAGTTCTTC. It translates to CASSSPAIGYNEQFF.

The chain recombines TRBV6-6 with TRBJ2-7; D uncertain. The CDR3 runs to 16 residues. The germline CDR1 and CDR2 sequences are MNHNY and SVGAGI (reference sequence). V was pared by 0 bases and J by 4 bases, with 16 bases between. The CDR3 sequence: CASSYSYLGRYYEQYF. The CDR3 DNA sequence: TGTGCCAGCAGTTACTCGTATTTGGGCAGGTATTACGAGCAGTACTTC.

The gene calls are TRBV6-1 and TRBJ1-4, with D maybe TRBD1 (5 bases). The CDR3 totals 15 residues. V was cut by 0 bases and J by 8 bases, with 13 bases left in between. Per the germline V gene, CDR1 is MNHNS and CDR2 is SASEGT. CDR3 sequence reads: CASSEALGVDEKLFF. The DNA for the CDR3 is TGTGCCAGCAGTGAAGCGCTAGGGGTCGACGAAAAACTGTTTTTT.